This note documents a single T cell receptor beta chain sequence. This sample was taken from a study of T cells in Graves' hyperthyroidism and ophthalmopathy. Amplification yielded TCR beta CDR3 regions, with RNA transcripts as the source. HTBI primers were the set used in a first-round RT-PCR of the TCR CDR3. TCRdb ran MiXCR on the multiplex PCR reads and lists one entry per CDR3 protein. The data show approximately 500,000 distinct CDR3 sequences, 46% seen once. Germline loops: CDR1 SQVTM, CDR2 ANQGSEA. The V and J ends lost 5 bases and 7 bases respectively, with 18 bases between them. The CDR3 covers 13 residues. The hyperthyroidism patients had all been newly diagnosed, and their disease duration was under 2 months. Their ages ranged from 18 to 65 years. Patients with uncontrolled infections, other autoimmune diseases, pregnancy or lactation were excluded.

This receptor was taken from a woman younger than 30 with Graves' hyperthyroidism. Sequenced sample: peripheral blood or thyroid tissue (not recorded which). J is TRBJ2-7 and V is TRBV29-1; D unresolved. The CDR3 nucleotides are TGCAGCGTTCACTGGGAATGGAACAATGAGCAGTACTTC. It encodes CSVHWEWNNEQYF.